The clone carrying this T cell receptor (beta chain) has a single count. No antigen is known for it. The study ran its PCR with 60 Vbeta and 13 Jbeta primers. Only in-frame clones appear in the TCRdb table, and some are missing; sequencing was by immunoSEQ multiplex PCR. The profile shows roughly 180,000 clones, approximately 81% of them singletons. This CDR3 region has 16 residues. In germline, CDR1 is SEHNR, CDR2 FQNEAQ (reference sequence). The V and J ends lost 3 bases and 0 bases respectively, with 15 bases between them. The entry originates in a study of cytomegalovirus exposure and HLA in healthy donors. About the study: Earlier, 150 million to 200 million T cells were analyzed, and some 120 million unique TCR beta sequences were found among them.

Study-level findings and limits: A list of 164 TCR beta chains associated with cytomegalovirus was given. It was shown in a later analysis that HLA-associated TCR beta chains were more clonally expanded than other, equally common chains.

Sequences were obtained from PBMCs. The chain has TRBV7-9 and TRBJ2-7; TRBD2 might be the D (6 bases). The clonotype originates from a female donor in good health and CMV-seronegative. The CDR3 here is CASSFGAGPSSYEQYF. The CDR3 nucleotides read TGTGCCAGCAGCTTTGGGGCGGGGCCTAGCTCCTACGAGCAGTACTTC.